The clone carrying this TCR beta chain was seen a few times. The antigen is not known. The data were taken from a study of cytomegalovirus exposure and HLA in healthy donors. Regarding the study as a whole: Under in vitro conditions, a few CMV-associated chains were confirmed as specific for CMV antigens.

13 Jbeta primers and 60 Vbeta primers were used for the PCR. The repertoire was sequenced with immunoSEQ multiplex PCR; TCRdb's copy has only in-frame clones and lacks some. The sample has 70,000 to 95,000 clones, around 79% seen once; the top ten hold roughly 14%. CDR3 length: 13 residues. V was clipped by 7 bases and J by 1 base; unmatched bases: 3. The V gene's germline CDR1 is SNHLY and CDR2 FYNNEI. This TCR was recovered from a woman aged 40 to 50 in good health and CMV-seropositive. The J gene is TRBJ1-1, the V gene TRBV2; TRBD1 aligns across 7 bases. What was sequenced was PBMCs. DNA of the CDR3: TGTGCCAGCACCCAGGGGGAGAACACTGAAGCTTTCTTT. Amino acid sequence: CASTQGENTEAFF.